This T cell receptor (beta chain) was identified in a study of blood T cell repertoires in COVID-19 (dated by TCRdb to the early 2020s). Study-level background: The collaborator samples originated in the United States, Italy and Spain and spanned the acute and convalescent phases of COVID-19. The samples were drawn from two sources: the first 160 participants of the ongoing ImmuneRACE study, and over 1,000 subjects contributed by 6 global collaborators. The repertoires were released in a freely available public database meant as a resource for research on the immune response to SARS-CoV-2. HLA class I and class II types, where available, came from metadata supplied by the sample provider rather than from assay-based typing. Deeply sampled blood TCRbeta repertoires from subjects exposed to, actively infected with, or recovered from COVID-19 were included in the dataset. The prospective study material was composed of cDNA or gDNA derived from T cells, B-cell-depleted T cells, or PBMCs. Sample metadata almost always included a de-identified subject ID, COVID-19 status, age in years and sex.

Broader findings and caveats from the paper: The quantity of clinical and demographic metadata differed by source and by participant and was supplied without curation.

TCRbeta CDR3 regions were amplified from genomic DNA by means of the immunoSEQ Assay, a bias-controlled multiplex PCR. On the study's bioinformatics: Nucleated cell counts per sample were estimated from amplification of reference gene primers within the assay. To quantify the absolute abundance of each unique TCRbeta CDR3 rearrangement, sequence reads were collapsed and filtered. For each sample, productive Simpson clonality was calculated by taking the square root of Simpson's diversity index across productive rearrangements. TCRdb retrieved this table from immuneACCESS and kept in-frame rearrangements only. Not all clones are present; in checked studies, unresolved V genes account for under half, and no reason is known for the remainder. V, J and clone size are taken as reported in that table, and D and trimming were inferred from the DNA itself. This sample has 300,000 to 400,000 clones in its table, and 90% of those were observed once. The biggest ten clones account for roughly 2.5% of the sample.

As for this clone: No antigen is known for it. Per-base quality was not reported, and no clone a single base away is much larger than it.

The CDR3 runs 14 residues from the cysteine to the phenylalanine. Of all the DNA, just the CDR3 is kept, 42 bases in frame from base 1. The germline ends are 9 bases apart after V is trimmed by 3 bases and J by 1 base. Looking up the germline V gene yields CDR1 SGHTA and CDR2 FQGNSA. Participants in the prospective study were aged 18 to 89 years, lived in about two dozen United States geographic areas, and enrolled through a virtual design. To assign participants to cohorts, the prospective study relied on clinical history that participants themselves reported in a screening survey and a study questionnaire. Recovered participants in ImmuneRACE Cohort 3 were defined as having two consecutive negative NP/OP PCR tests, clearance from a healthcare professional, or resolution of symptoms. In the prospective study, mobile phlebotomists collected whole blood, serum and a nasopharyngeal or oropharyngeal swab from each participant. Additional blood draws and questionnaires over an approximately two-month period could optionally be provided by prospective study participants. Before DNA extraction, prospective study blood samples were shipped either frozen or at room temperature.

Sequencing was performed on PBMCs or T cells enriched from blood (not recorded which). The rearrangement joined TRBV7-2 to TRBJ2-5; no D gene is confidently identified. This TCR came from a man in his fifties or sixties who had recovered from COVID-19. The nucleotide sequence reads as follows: TGTGCCAGCAGCTTTCGGGTCGGCCAAGAGACCCAGTACTTC. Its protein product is CASSFRVGQETQYF.